These 22 T cell receptor beta chains were sequenced from one sample in a study of blood T cell repertoires in COVID-19. Only in-frame clones appear in the TCRdb table, and some are missing; sequencing was by immunoSEQ multiplex PCR. This table has under 350,000 clones, about nine tenths appearing once. The sample taken for sequencing was PBMCs or T cells enriched from blood (not recorded which). The receptors stem from a woman in her thirties or forties who had recovered from COVID-19.

The V call is TRBV19, the J call TRBJ2-5; D is possibly TRBD1 (5 bases). Deletions cut 5 bases from V and 0 bases from J, with 7 bases between. CDR3 length: 13 amino acids. Germline V gene lookup returns CDR1 LNHDA and CDR2 SQIVND (reference sequence). CDR3 region: CASSSTDQETQYF. Written as DNA, the CDR3 is TGTGCCAGTAGTTCGACAGACCAAGAGACCCAGTACTTC. The full variable domain, rest sourced from reference TRBV19 and TRBJ2-5, is DGGITQSPKYLFRKEGQNVTLSCEQNLNHDAMYWYRQDPGQGLRLIYYSQIVNDFQKGDIAEGYSVSREKKESFPLTVTSAQKNPTAFYLCASSSTDQETQYFGPGTRLLVL.

The rearrangement links TRBV6-5 to TRBJ1-4, with D possibly matching TRBD1 (5 bases). V was cut by 0 bases and J by 8 bases, with 13 bases left in between. CDR1 is MNHEY and CDR2 is SVGAGI in the germline V gene. The length of the CDR3 is 15 residues. CDR3 DNA: TGTGCCAGCAGTTACTCGCGGAGGGGCCGGGAAAAACTGTTTTTT. This sequence encodes CASSYSRRGREKLFF.

The chain employs TRBV4-3 and TRBJ2-7; tentatively, D is TRBD1 (6 bases). Trimming shortened V by 0 bases and J by 3 bases, and 21 bases separated the two germline ends. Germline CDR1 and CDR2: LGHNA and YSLEER. The CDR3 runs to 18 residues. The CDR3 sequence: CASSQDGIQGPGVYEQYF. CDR3 nucleotides: TGCGCCAGCAGCCAAGACGGGATACAGGGTCCTGGTGTCTACGAGCAGTACTTC.

This chain uses TRBV29-1 with TRBJ1-1, with 12 nucleotides matching TRBD1. CDR1 and CDR2 from the germline V gene are SQVTM and ANQGSEA. Trimming took 7 bases from V and 10 from J; bases not matched to a gene: 16. The CDR3 runs to 15 residues. CDR3 nucleotides: TGCAGCGCACCCTCGGGACAGGGGGCGCGGGCAGGAGCTTTCTTT. Its translation: CSAPSGQGARAGAFF.

The chain's CDR3 is CASHLWTISGNTIYF. For the CDR3, the DNA is TGTGCCAGCCACCTTTGGACTATCTCTGGAAACACCATATATTTT. This rearrangement joins TRBV2 to TRBJ1-3; D gene unclear. The germline V gene has CDR1 SNHLY and CDR2 FYNNEI. V lost 8 bases, J lost 0 bases, and 14 bases lay in between. The CDR3 consists of 15 residues. Supplemented by reference TRBV2 and TRBJ1-3, the full variable domain reads EPEVTQTPSHQVTQMGQEVILRCVPISNHLYFYWYRQILGQKVEFLVSFYNNEISEKSEIFDDQFSVERPDGSNFTLKIRSTKLEDSAMYFCASHLWTISGNTIYFGEGSWLTVV.

The V gene is TRBV2, the J gene TRBJ1-2; 9 bases map to TRBD1. CDR1 is SNHLY, CDR2 FYNNEI, per germline. J gave up 4 bases and V 7 bases, and 10 bases lay outside the gene matches. The CDR3 length is 15 residues. CDR3 in DNA: TGTGCCAGCACCGGCGGGACAGGGAGGTCCTATGGCTACACCTTC. Protein product: CASTGGTGRSYGYTF.

This clone has a handful of counts. The V and J genes are TRBV28 and TRBJ2-1, with a tentative D call TRBD1 (6 bases). Trimming took off 4 bases at V and 5 bases at J, with 12 bases between the two ends. The germline V gene has CDR1 MDHEN and CDR2 SYDVKM. The CDR3 totals 14 residues. CDR3 sequence (DNA): TGTGCCAGCAGTTCCTCAAACAGGGACAATGAGCAGTTCTTC. The encoded protein is CASSSSNRDNEQFF.

The rearrangement joins TRBV29-1 to TRBJ2-5, with 10 bases identical to TRBD2. Trimming cost V 4 bases and J 5 bases; bases outside gene matches: 10. In germline, CDR1 is SQVTM, CDR2 ANQGSEA. This CDR3 spans 15 amino acids. The chain's CDR3 is CSVAPSGGRGETQYF. The DNA of the CDR3 is TGCAGCGTTGCGCCTAGCGGGGGCCGGGGGGAGACCCAGTACTTC. Based on the CDR3 plus reference TRBV29-1 and TRBJ2-5, the full variable domain is SAVISQKPSRDICQRGTSLTIQCQVDSQVTMMFWYRQQPGQSLTLIATANQGSEATYESGFVIDKFPISRPNLTFSTLTVSNMSPEDSSIYLCSVAPSGGRGETQYFGPGTRLLVL.

This sequence joins TRBV5-4 and TRBJ2-3; TRBD2 might be the D (6 bases). Looked up from germline, CDR1 is SGHNT and CDR2 is YYREEE (reference sequence). V lost 2 bases and J lost 9, with 16 bases in between. This CDR3 has 14 residues. CDR3 bases: TGTGCCAGCAGCTTTGTTATCGCGGGGAGCACGCAGTATTTT. Translation gives CASSFVIAGSTQYF.

This chain's CDR3 is CASSEVRNSPLHF. CDR3 nucleotides: TGTGCCAGCAGTGAAGTGAGGAATTCACCCCTCCACTTT. The rearrangement joins TRBV6-1 to TRBJ1-6; D gene ambiguous. Germline V gene data show CDR1 as MNHNS and CDR2 as SASEGT. The CDR3 has 13 amino acids. Trimming removed 1 base at V and 7 bases at J, with 5 bases between.

The V call is TRBV2, the J call TRBJ1-1, with D maybe TRBD1 (6 bases). CDR1 is SNHLY and CDR2 is FYNNEI in the germline V gene. V lost 6 bases to trimming and J lost 4 bases, with 15 bases between them. The CDR3 is 14 amino acids. The chain's CDR3 is CASRETGFVTEAFF. The CDR3 nucleotides read TGTGCCAGCAGAGAAACAGGGTTCGTCACTGAAGCTTTCTTT.

V is TRBV6-4 and J is TRBJ2-3; D may be TRBD2 (6 bases). The V gene's germline CDR1 is MRHNA and CDR2 SNTAGT. The CDR3 extends over 13 amino acids. The V gene lost 0 bases and the J gene lost 10 bases, with 11 bases spanning the gap. The DNA for the CDR3 is TGTGCCAGCAGTGACTCGGGGGGTCGGGCGCAGTATTTT. Translated, it gives CASSDSGGRAQYF.

This chain connects TRBV19 to TRBJ1-1, with 10 nucleotides matching TRBD1. Trimming cost V 6 bases and J 8 bases; bases outside gene matches: 3. CDR3 length equals 12 residues. CDR1 LNHDA and CDR2 SQIVND come from the germline V gene (reference sequence). CDR3 sequence: CASSPGQGEAFF. The CDR3 region has the DNA TGTGCCAGTAGCCCGGGACAGGGGGAAGCTTTCTTT.

V usage is TRBV18 and J usage is TRBJ2-1; 8 nucleotides line up with TRBD2. V was pared by 4 bases and J by 1 base, with 6 bases of the junction left unmatched. CDR1 and CDR2 (germline): KGHSH, LQKENI. There are 16 residues in the CDR3. The DNA for the CDR3 is TGTGCCAGCTCACTTTATAGCGGGAAATCCTACAATGAGCAGTTCTTC. This translates into CASSLYSGKSYNEQFF.

The chain combines TRBV7-2 with TRBJ1-4; perhaps TRBD1 as D (6 bases). V was cut by 6 bases and J by 2 bases, with 13 bases left in between. This CDR3 has 15 residues. The germline V gene encodes CDR1 SGHTA and CDR2 FQGNSA. DNA of the CDR3: TGTGCCAGCAGTCGTTCAGGGGCTACTAATGAAAAACTGTTTTTT. Protein product: CASSRSGATNEKLFF.

This clone was recorded only once. The chain couples TRBV11-3 to TRBJ2-2; D is unresolved. Germline V gene lookup returns CDR1 SGHNT and CDR2 YENEEA. The V end was cut by 6 bases, the J end by 5 bases, with 13 bases between. The CDR3 is made up of 14 amino acids. The CDR3 loop reads CASRLESGTGELFF. The CDR3 bases are TGTGCCAGCAGGTTGGAGTCGGGTACCGGGGAGCTGTTTTTT.

This clone was detected a few times. The chain couples TRBV6-2 or TRBV6-3 to TRBJ2-7; possibly TRBD2 for D (6 bases). The germline gives CDR1 MNHEY, CDR2 SVGEGT. Trimming shortened V by 5 bases and J by 1 base, and 12 bases separated the two germline ends. The CDR3 totals 14 residues. Here the CDR3 reads CASSKIAVSYEQYF. CDR3 nucleotide sequence: TGTGCCAGCAGTAAAATAGCGGTATCCTACGAGCAGTACTTC.

This clone has just one count. The J gene is TRBJ2-1, the V gene TRBV7-3; D unresolved. With 0 bases removed from V and 9 bases from J, the gap between germline ends came to 9 bases. The CDR3 sequence is 13 residues long. Germline CDR1 is SGHTA and CDR2 is FQGTGA. The CDR3 nucleotides are TGTGCCAGCAGCTTAACAAGGCAGGTTGAGCAGTTCTTC. This translates into CASSLTRQVEQFF.

The chain recombines TRBV7-9 with TRBJ1-2, with D uncertain. The V gene's germline CDR1 is SEHNR and CDR2 FQNEAQ (reference sequence). The germline V and J ends were trimmed by 6 bases and 2 bases, with 7 bases remaining between them. The CDR3 is 12 residues long. The CDR3: CASSGENYGYTF. DNA for the CDR3: TGTGCCAGCAGTGGGGAGAACTATGGCTACACCTTC.

The rearrangement joins TRBV19 to TRBJ1-5; D is unresolved. Germline-derived CDR1 and CDR2 are LNHDA and SQIVND (reference sequence). The CDR3 sequence is 12 residues long. Trimming left V 7 bases short and J 3 bases short, with 7 bases between. The CDR3 protein is CASTGINQPQHF. CDR3 DNA: TGTGCCAGTACAGGCATCAATCAGCCCCAGCATTTT.

The chain couples TRBV7-9 to TRBJ1-1, with D possibly matching TRBD1 (5 bases). The CDR3 length is 15 residues. Trimming pared 6 bases from V and 3 bases from J, leaving 17 bases between. Germline CDR1 SEHNR, CDR2 FQNEAQ (reference sequence). The DNA of the CDR3 is TGTGCCAGCAGTCGGGTCAGGGTTGAAGACACTGAAGCTTTCTTT. It yields the protein CASSRVRVEDTEAFF.

The gene calls are TRBV24-1 and TRBJ1-5; 8 positions agree with TRBD1. CDR3 length: 12 residues. V was pared by 7 bases and J by 6 bases, with 1 base of the junction left unmatched. CDR1 and CDR2 from the germline V gene are KGHDR and SFDVKD. The CDR3 reads CATRTGAQPQHF. CDR3 sequence (DNA): TGTGCCACCAGGACAGGGGCTCAGCCCCAGCATTTT.